A single sample gave rise to the 17 T cell receptor beta chains below, sequenced in a study of graft-versus-host responses after intestinal transplantation (dated by TCRdb to the early 2020s). The label giving this sample's time point can be read as: cells obtained before transplantation from donor or recipient. The library was generated by the immunoSEQ multiplex PCR assay. Imported from immuneACCESS, the table was reduced by TCRdb to in-frame sequences with V and J called. These copies leave out some clones; in studies compared against another copy, an unresolved V gene accounts for under half, and the cause of the remainder is not known. The sample contains 78,000 or so clones, roughly 84% of them found a single time. The ten largest clones add up to over 7% of the sample. Their antigen targets remain unknown. The sample here was unstimulated CD8+ T cells sorted from spleen or lymph node cells, taken before transplant. These receptor sequences come from a human donor who was the organ donor for an intestinal transplant.

On this clone itself: A read error may account for a junction end that differs from germline. The rearrangement links TRBV4-1 to TRBJ2-1, with 7 bases fitting TRBD2. The CDR3 consists of 14 residues. CDR1 and CDR2 (germline): MGHRA, YSYEKL. The CDR3 sequence is CASSPQRGINEQFF. The CDR3 DNA sequence: TGTGCCAGCAGCCCCCAGCGGGGTATAAATGAGCAGTTCTTC.

In DNA form, the CDR3 reads TGTGCCAGCACTACGTGGGGGCCTTTAGTAAACACTGAAGCTTTCTTT. Encoded protein: CASTTWGPLVNTEAFF. V usage is TRBV7-9 and J usage is TRBJ1-1, with D possibly being TRBD1 (6 bases). The germline V and J ends were trimmed by 7 bases and 2 bases, with 20 bases remaining between them. Germline-derived CDR1 and CDR2 are SEHNR and FQNEAQ (reference sequence). The CDR3 length is 16 residues.

The sample holds a few counts of this clone. The CDR3 nucleotides read TGTGCCAGCAGTGACTCACTAGCGGGGGGGCCAGATACGCAGTATTTT. Translated, it gives CASSDSLAGGPDTQYF. The rearrangement links TRBV6-4 to TRBJ2-3; TRBD2 aligns across 13 bases. J lost 4 bases, V lost 0 bases, and 1 base had no gene match. The CDR3 consists of 16 residues. Germline values: CDR1 MRHNA, CDR2 SNTAGT.

This chain links TRBV18 with TRBJ2-5; D possibly corresponds to TRBD2 (5 bases). CDR3 length: 13 residues. With 3 bases removed from V and 2 bases from J, the gap between germline ends came to 7 bases. Germline-derived CDR1 and CDR2 are KGHSH and LQKENI. CDR3 in amino acids: CASSPEVQETQYF. In DNA form, the CDR3 reads TGTGCCAGCTCACCGGAGGTTCAAGAGACCCAGTACTTC.

The gene calls are TRBV30 and TRBJ1-1; D remains ambiguous. V lost 1 base, J lost 0 bases, and 24 bases lay in between. The CDR3 totals 19 residues. Germline CDR1 reads GTSNPN; CDR2 reads SVGIG (reference sequence). The CDR3 sequence is CAWSGNPLHRTLMNTEAFF. CDR3 DNA sequence: TGTGCCTGGAGTGGGAACCCCCTCCACAGAACCCTCATGAACACTGAAGCTTTCTTT.

This chain joins TRBV7-3 and TRBJ2-6; D is unresolved. Germline-derived CDR1 and CDR2 are SGHTA and FQGTGA. The CDR3 is made up of 15 amino acids. V dropped 5 bases and J dropped 1 base, with 9 bases sitting between them. The CDR3 nucleotides read TGTGCCAGCAGCCCCCTCTTTTCTGGGGCCAACGTCCTGACTTTC. It is translated as CASSPLFSGANVLTF.

The chain recombines TRBV6-1 with TRBJ1-1, with 8 bases fitting TRBD1. The CDR3 loop spans 15 amino acids. Germline CDR1 MNHNS, CDR2 SASEGT. V was clipped by 7 bases and J by 1 base; unmatched bases: 8. CDR3 coding DNA: TGTGCCAGCAATAATTTAGACAGGGGGAACACTGAAGCTTTCTTT. As protein: CASNNLDRGNTEAFF.

This chain links TRBV19 with TRBJ1-2; 7 bases line up with TRBD1. The CDR3 is 15 residues long. The V gene's germline CDR1 is LNHDA and CDR2 SQIVND (reference sequence). V gave up 5 bases and J gave up 7 bases; unmatched junction bases: 13. The CDR3 here is CASSADRVEAIGYTF. The DNA for the CDR3 is TGTGCCAGTAGTGCAGACAGGGTTGAGGCTATTGGCTACACCTTC. Full variable domain (missing parts from reference TRBV19 and TRBJ1-2): DGGITQSPKYLFRKEGQNVTLSCEQNLNHDAMYWYRQDPGQGLRLIYYSQIVNDFQKGDIAEGYSVSREKKESFPLTVTSAQKNPTAFYLCASSADRVEAIGYTFGSGTRLTVV.

The V call is TRBV9, the J call TRBJ2-7; possible D gene TRBD2, 6 bases. Trimming cost V 0 bases and J 5 bases, with 15 bases left between them. The length of the CDR3 is 15 residues. Looked up from germline, CDR1 is SGDLS and CDR2 is YYNGEE. CDR3 residues: CASSVGRESWNEQYF. CDR3 nucleotides: TGTGCCAGCAGCGTAGGGAGGGAATCTTGGAACGAGCAGTACTTC.

The chain joins TRBV19 to TRBJ1-3; TRBD1 aligns across 8 bases. Looked up from germline, CDR1 is LNHDA and CDR2 is SQIVND (reference sequence). The length of the CDR3 is 15 residues. Trimming took 5 bases from V and 7 from J; bases not matched to a gene: 10. CDR3 nucleotide sequence: TGTGCCAGTAGTCCTCGGACAGGGATGAGGAACACCATATATTTT. This gives the protein CASSPRTGMRNTIYF.

This chain joins TRBV9 and TRBJ1-2, with TRBD1 matching over 8 bases. V dropped 5 bases and J dropped 8; count of bases not matched to a gene: 11. CDR3 length equals 14 residues. CDR1 and CDR2 from the germline V gene are SGDLS and YYNGEE. CDR3 sequence reads: CASRPTQGATGYTF. The DNA of the CDR3 is TGTGCCAGCAGACCCACTCAGGGGGCGACGGGCTACACCTTC. Based on the CDR3 plus reference TRBV9 and TRBJ1-2, the full variable domain is DSGVTQTPKHLITATGQRVTLRCSPRSGDLSVYWYQQSLDQGLQFLIQYYNGEERAKGNILERFSAQQFPDLHSELNLSSLELGDSALYFCASRPTQGATGYTFGSGTRLTVV.

The V gene is TRBV2, the J gene TRBJ2-1, with D uncertain. The germline CDR1 and CDR2 sequences are SNHLY and FYNNEI. V was pared by 4 bases and J by 10 bases, with 14 bases between. The CDR3 runs 13 residues. The DNA of the CDR3 is TGTGCCAGCAGTGCGAGACCGTACGGAGAGCAGTTCTTC. The encoded protein is CASSARPYGEQFF.

This chain connects TRBV2 to TRBJ2-7; 7 bases map to TRBD2. With V trimmed by 3 bases and J by 3 bases, 11 bases remained unmatched. CDR1 is SNHLY, CDR2 FYNNEI, per germline. The CDR3 length is 16 residues. CDR3 in DNA: TGTGCCAGCAGTGATTTGGTTCGAGCGGGGTACTACGAGCAGTACTTC. Its translation: CASSDLVRAGYYEQYF.

The CDR3 loop is CASSPDRVSSTDTQYF. As DNA, the CDR3 is TGTGCCAGCAGCCCCGACAGGGTGTCGAGCACAGATACGCAGTATTTT. The genes are TRBV7-6 and TRBJ2-3, with 7 bases fitting TRBD1. The CDR3 consists of 16 residues. V gave up 5 bases and J gave up 0 bases; unmatched junction bases: 8. Germline lookup yields CDR1 SGHVS and CDR2 FNYEAQ.

This clone was found once. The chain recombines TRBV27 with TRBJ2-5; D might be TRBD2 (6 bases). The V gene's germline CDR1 is MNHEY and CDR2 SMNVEV (reference sequence). The CDR3 spans 15 residues. V lost 2 bases to trimming and J lost 3 bases, with 13 bases between them. CDR3 sequence: CASSLGGLPKETQYF. DNA of the CDR3: TGTGCCAGCAGTTTAGGGGGACTTCCGAAAGAGACCCAGTACTTC.

The V and J genes are TRBV13 and TRBJ2-7; possibly TRBD1 for D (6 bases). CDR1 and CDR2 from the germline V gene are PRHDT and FYEKMQ (reference sequence). The CDR3 has 14 residues. The V end was cut by 0 bases, the J end by 2 bases, with 8 bases between. The CDR3 region is CASSLGGDTYEQYF. The CDR3 bases are TGTGCCAGCAGCTTAGGGGGGGACACCTACGAGCAGTACTTC.

This clone was picked up a small number of times. The sample carries other DNA sequences with the same CDR3. This rearrangement joins TRBV30 to TRBJ1-2; D not certain. V shed 0 bases and J shed 4 bases, with 6 bases lying between them. CDR1 and CDR2 from the germline V gene are GTSNPN and SVGIG (reference sequence). The CDR3 contains 12 residues. The CDR3 nucleotides are TGTGCCTGGAGTGTACTGGCCTATGGCTACACCTTC. This sequence encodes CAWSVLAYGYTF.